This TCR beta chain was documented in a study of OX40 agonist ivuxolimab in advanced cancers. The count of this clone is one. The protocol was immunoSEQ multiplex PCR, while the TCRdb copy is restricted to in-frame clones and leaves out a portion. Here the sample spans 45,000 to 55,000 clones, roughly 90% being singletons. Material: CD4+ or CD8+ T cells sorted from blood, obtained in a trial of the OX40 agonist ivuxolimab. This sequence originates from an adult with an advanced solid tumor such as melanoma, head and neck, liver or kidney cancer.

CDR3 in amino acids: CASSRGQGIYF. The CDR3 region has the DNA TGTGCCAGCAGTCGTGGACAGGGGATATATTTT. The chain is built from TRBV6-5 and TRBJ2-3; TRBD1 matches 9 bases. The CDR3 extends over 11 amino acids. Germline loops: CDR1 MNHEY, CDR2 SVGAGI. V dropped 5 bases and J dropped 15; count of bases not matched to a gene: 6.